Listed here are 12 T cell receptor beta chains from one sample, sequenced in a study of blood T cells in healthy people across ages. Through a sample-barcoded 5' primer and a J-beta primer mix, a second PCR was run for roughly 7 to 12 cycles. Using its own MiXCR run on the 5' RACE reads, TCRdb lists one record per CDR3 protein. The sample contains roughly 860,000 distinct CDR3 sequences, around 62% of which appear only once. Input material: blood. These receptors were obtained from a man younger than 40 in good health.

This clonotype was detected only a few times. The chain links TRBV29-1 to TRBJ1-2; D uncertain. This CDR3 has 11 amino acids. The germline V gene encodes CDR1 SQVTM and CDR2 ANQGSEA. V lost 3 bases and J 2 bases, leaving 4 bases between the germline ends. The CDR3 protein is CSVDTNYGYTF. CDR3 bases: TGCAGCGTTGACACAAACTATGGCTACACCTTC.

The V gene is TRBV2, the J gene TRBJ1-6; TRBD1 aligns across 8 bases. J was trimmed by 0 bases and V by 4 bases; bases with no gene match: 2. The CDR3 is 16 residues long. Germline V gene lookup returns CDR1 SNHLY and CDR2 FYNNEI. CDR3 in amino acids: CASSGQGSSYNSPLHF. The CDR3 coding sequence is TGTGCCAGCAGTGGACAGGGGAGCTCCTATAATTCACCCCTCCACTTT.

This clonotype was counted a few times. As DNA, the CDR3 is TGTGCCAGCAGCATGACTAGTTCTGGGGCCAACGTCCTGACTTTC. Encoded protein: CASSMTSSGANVLTF. The V gene is TRBV7-7, the J gene TRBJ2-6, with D tentatively TRBD2 (6 bases). This CDR3 is built from 15 residues. Germline loops: CDR1 SSHAT, CDR2 FNYEAQ (reference sequence). V was cut by 5 bases and J by 1 base, with 9 bases left in between.

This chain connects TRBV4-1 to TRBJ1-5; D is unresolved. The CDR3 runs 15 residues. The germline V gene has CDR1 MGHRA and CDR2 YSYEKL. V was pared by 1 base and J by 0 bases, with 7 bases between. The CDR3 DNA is TGCGCCAGCAGCCAAGCAGACTATAGCAATCAGCCCCAGCATTTT. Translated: CASSQADYSNQPQHF.

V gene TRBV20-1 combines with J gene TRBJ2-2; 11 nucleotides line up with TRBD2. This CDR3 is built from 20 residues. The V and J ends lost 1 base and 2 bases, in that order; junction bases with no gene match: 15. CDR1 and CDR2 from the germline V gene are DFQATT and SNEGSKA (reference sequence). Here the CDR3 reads CSARGLAGGLTRVNTGELFF. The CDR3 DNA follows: TGCAGTGCTAGAGGTCTAGCGGGGGGCCTAACAAGAGTAAACACCGGGGAGCTGTTTTTT.

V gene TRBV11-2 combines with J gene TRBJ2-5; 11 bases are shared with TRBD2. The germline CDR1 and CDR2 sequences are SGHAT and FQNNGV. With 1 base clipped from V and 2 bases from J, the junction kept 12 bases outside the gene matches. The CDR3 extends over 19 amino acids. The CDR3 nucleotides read TGTGCCAGCAGCTTAGTACCGGGTCTAGCGGGGGGTGAACAAGAGACCCAGTACTTC. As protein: CASSLVPGLAGGEQETQYF.

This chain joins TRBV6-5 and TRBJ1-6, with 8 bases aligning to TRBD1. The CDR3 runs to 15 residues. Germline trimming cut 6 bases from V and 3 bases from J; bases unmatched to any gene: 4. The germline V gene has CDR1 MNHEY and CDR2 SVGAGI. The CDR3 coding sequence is TGTGCCAGCAGCCAGGGGGCTGTCTATAATTCACCCCTCCACTTT. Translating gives CASSQGAVYNSPLHF.

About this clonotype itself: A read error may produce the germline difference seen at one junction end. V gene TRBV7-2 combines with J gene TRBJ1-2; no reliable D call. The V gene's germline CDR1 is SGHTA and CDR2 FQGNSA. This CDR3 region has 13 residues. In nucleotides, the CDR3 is TGTGCCTGCAGCTTACAGAGCAACTATGGCTACACCTTC. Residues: CACSLQSNYGYTF. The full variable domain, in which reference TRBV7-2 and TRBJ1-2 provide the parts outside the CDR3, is GAGVSQSPSNKVTEKGKDVELRCDPISGHTALYWYRQSLGQGLEFLIYFQGNSAPDKSGLPSDRFSAERTGGSVSTLTIQRTQQEDSAVYLCACSLQSNYGYTFGSGTRLTVV.

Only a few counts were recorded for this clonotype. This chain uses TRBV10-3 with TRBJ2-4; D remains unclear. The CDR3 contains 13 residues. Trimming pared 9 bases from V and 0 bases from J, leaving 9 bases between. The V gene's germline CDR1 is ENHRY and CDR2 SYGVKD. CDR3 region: CAISPLAKNIQYF. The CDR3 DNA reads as TGTGCCATTAGCCCATTAGCCAAAAACATTCAGTACTTC.

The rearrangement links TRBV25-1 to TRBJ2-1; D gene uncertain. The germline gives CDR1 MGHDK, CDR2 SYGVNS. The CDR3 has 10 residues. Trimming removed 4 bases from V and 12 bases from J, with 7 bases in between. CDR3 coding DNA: TGTGCCAGCAGTGGGGGTGGGCAGTTCTTC. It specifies CASSGGGQFF.

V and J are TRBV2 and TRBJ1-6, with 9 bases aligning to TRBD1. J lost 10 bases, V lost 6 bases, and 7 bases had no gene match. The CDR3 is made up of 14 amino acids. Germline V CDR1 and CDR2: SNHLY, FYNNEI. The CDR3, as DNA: TGTGCCAGCAGGACCGGGACAGGGAGGTCACCCCTCCACTTT. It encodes CASRTGTGRSPLHF. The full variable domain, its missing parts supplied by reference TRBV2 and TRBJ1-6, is EPEVTQTPSHQVTQMGQEVILRCVPISNHLYFYWYRQILGQKVEFLVSFYNNEISEKSEIFDDQFSVERPDGSNFTLKIRSTKLEDSAMYFCASRTGTGRSPLHFGNGTRLTVT.

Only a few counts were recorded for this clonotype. The CDR3 nucleotides read TGCGCCAGCAGTAGAGGGAGCGGGTTCACAGATACGCAGTATTTT. The encoded protein is CASSRGSGFTDTQYF. The chain carries TRBV5-1 and TRBJ2-3, with D possibly TRBD2 on 6 matching bases. Germline values: CDR1 SGHRS, CDR2 YFSETQ. Deletions cut 5 bases from V and 2 bases from J, with 15 bases between. The CDR3 has 15 residues.